Sequencing of this T cell receptor beta chain was carried out in a study of blood T cells in healthy people across ages. CDR3 length: 15 amino acids. Germline assignment: CDR1 SGHTA and CDR2 FQGTGA. Trimming took 5 bases from V and 5 from J, leaving 15 bases between them. This clonotype was observed a handful of times. Using a J-beta primer mix together with a sample-barcoded 5' primer, a second PCR was run for about 6 to 11 cycles. A 12-random-nucleotide template-switch adaptor tagged each cDNA molecule. From the 5' RACE reads, TCRdb called clonotypes with MiXCR, one entry per CDR3 protein. This table has under 800,000 distinct CDR3 sequences, about 40% appearing once.

This chain links TRBV7-3 with TRBJ2-2, with D possibly being TRBD1 (5 bases). This sequence originates from a woman aged 60 to 75 in good health. Source material: blood. CDR3 DNA: TGTGCCAGCAGCCCCCAGGGTGTCGGAACCGGGGAGCTGTTTTTT. Its translation: CASSPQGVGTGELFF.